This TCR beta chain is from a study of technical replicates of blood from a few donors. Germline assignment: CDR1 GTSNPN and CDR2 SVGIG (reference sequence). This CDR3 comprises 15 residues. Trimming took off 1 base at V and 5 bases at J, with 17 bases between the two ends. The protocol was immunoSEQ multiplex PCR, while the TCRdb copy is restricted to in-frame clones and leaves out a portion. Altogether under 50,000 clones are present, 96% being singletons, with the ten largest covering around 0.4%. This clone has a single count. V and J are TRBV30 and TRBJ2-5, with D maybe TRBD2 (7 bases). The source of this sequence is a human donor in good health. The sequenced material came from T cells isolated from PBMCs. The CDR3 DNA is TGTGCCTGGAGTGAAGGGGGGGTTCAGGGGGAGACCCAGTACTTC. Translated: CAWSEGGVQGETQYF.